This T cell receptor (beta chain) derives from a study of blood T cell repertoires in COVID-19. Overall study context: COVID-19 samples collected from the United States, Italy and Spain covered acute and convalescent phases. Sources were T cells, B-cell-depleted T cells, or PBMCs; the material itself was cDNA or gDNA.

Original handling: The assay estimated nucleated cells by amplifying reference gene primers. Sequencing was performed with immunoSEQ multiplex PCR; in TCRdb, only in-frame clones are kept and a portion is missing. The V and J calls and clone size come from that table; D and trimming were worked out from the DNA. This sample has around 260,000 clones, with 80% to 90% found just once. The table lists this clone with a count of one. V lost 1 base to trimming and J lost 0 bases, with 10 bases between them. The CDR3 covers 15 residues. Germline-derived CDR1 and CDR2 are SGHTA and FQGNSA. The chain couples TRBV7-2 to TRBJ2-7; the D gene is possibly TRBD2 (5 bases). This receptor was identified in a man aged 60 to 69 with acute or convalescent COVID-19. Sequenced sample: peripheral blood. CDR3 region: CASSLVLTTSYEQYF. The CDR3 nucleotides are TGTGCCAGCAGCTTAGTCTTGACTACCTCCTACGAGCAGTACTTC.